This T cell receptor beta chain was captured in a study of blood T cell repertoires in COVID-19. Study overall: The United States, Italy and Spain provided the acute and convalescent COVID-19 samples. T cells, B-cell-depleted T cells, or PBMCs supplied cDNA or gDNA.

The germline CDR1 and CDR2 sequences are LNHDA and SQIVND (reference sequence). V lost 3 bases to trimming and J lost 0 bases, with 9 bases between them. The CDR3 runs 15 residues. As originally analysed: Researchers report that nucleated cell counts were estimated from reference gene primer amplification. Libraries were prepared by immunoSEQ multiplex PCR; TCRdb keeps only in-frame clonotypes and omits some of them. Clone size and V and J calls were adopted from that table, with D and trimming inferred from the DNA. The table lists about 16,000 clones, about 80% of them singletons. The chain links TRBV19 to TRBJ2-1; D is uncertain. The source of this sequence is a woman in her seventies with active COVID-19. The sequenced material came from peripheral blood. CDR3 region: CASSISTSSYNEQFF. DNA of the CDR3: TGTGCCAGTAGTATCTCTACGAGCTCCTACAATGAGCAGTTCTTC. The full variable domain, rest sourced from reference TRBV19 and TRBJ2-1, is DGGITQSPKYLFRKEGQNVTLSCEQNLNHDAMYWYRQDPGQGLRLIYYSQIVNDFQKGDIAEGYSVSREKKESFPLTVTSAQKNPTAFYLCASSISTSSYNEQFFGPGTRLTVL.